This T cell receptor beta chain was sequenced during a study of T cells in Graves' hyperthyroidism and ophthalmopathy. Whole-study findings and limits: Ophthalmopathy, as predicted by the model, came a median approximately 6.5 months after the prediction.

RNA transcripts gave rise to amplified TCR beta CDR3 regions. The TCR CDR3 was amplified in a first-round RT-PCR using the HTBI primer set. TCRdb reprocessed the multiplex PCR reads via MiXCR and lists one record per CDR3 protein. The sample has about 690,000 distinct CDR3 sequences; around 15% are singletons. The CDR3 spans 13 residues. Between the trimmed V and J ends, which lost 10 bases and 3 bases, there was a span of 15 bases. Looked up from germline, CDR1 is SNHLY and CDR2 is FYNNEI. This clonotype showed up many times. The antigen remains unidentified. Sequencing input: blood. The receptor's source is a man aged 45-65 years with Graves' hyperthyroidism. The V and J genes are TRBV2 and TRBJ1-1; D might be TRBD1 (6 bases). The CDR3 DNA reads as TGTGCCAAACCAGGGGCTCGGTACACTGAAGCTTTCTTT. It translates to CAKPGARYTEAFF.